Below, one T cell receptor beta chain is given with its context. The data stem from a study of shared clonotypes between healthy human individuals. The overall study: Each donor contributed plates that comprised three CD4 naive, three CD4 memory, two CD8 naive and one CD8 memory.

Profiling relied on immunoSEQ multiplex PCR, and the TCRdb table lists in-frame clones only, not all of them. This table has about 710,000 clones, over 55% appearing once. Every donor was a Caucasian adult from Nashville, Tennessee. V shed 2 bases and J 3 bases; nucleotides not matched to a gene: 4. The CDR3 consists of 15 residues. CDR1 is ENHRY and CDR2 is SYGVKD in the germline V gene. This clonotype originated in a woman aged 25 to 45 in good health. This chain links TRBV10-3 with TRBJ2-3, with 8 nucleotides matching TRBD2. Material: memory CD4+ T cells sorted from blood. As to subset: CD45RA-negative fraction. For the CDR3, the DNA is TGTGCCATCAGTGAGGCGGCTAGCGGGACAGATACGCAGTATTTT. This gives the protein CAISEAASGTDTQYF.